This TCR beta chain came from a study of blood T cell repertoires in COVID-19. Looking at the study overall: Acute and convalescent COVID-19 specimens originated in the United States, Italy and Spain.

Germline assignment: CDR1 MNHNY and CDR2 SVGAGI (reference sequence). CDR3 length: 18 residues. Deletions cut 5 bases from V and 0 bases from J, with 20 bases between. Original methodology: Amplifying reference gene primers gave estimates of nucleated cell counts. Assay used: immunoSEQ multiplex PCR; TCRdb lists only in-frame clones, some missing. D and trimming were read from the DNA, whereas the V and J calls and clone size are those reported in that table. The sample includes some 25,000 clones, about 90% of them seen just once. This sequence joins TRBV6-6 and TRBJ1-3; D is possibly TRBD1 (5 bases). This clonotype originated in a man aged 65-85 years with active COVID-19. The source material was peripheral blood. In DNA, the CDR3 is TGTGCCAGCAGTCCGCACCGACAGTCCCTTAGCTCTGGAAACACCATATATTTT. This codes for CASSPHRQSLSSGNTIYF.